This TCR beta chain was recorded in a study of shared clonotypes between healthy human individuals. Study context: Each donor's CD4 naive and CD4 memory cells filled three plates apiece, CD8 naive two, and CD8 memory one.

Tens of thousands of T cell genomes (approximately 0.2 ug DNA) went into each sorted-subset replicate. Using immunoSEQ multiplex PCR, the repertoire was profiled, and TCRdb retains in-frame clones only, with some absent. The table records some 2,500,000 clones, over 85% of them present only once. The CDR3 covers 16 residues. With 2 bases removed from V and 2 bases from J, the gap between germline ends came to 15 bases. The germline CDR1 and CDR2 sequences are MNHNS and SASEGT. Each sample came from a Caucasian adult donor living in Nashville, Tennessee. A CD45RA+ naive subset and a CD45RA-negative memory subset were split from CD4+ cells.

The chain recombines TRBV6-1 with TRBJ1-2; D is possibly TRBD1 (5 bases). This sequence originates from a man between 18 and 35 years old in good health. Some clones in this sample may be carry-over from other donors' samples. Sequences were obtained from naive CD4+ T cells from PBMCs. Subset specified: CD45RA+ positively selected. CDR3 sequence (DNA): TGTGCCAGCAGTGAATTACGGGGGTTAGGGAACTATGGCTACACCTTC. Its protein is CASSELRGLGNYGYTF.